Below are 29 T cell receptor beta chains sequenced from a single sample in a study of molecular identifiers for immune sequencing clone quantification (dated by TCRdb to the late 2010s). Libraries were made using PCR. This sample was sequenced with a NextSeq 500. TCRdb cleaned the public reads at Q25 with fastp, built clones with MiXCR and kept in-frame beta chains. Entries are consolidated by CDR3 protein sequence, retaining the most common genes and DNA. Within this sample are 490,000 or so distinct CDR3 sequences, with around 25% of them counted one time only. Roughly 0.79% of the sample is taken by the ten largest. The sample comprised naive CD8+ T cells from blood, with Jurkat cell RNA spiked in. This specimen's cell subset or site label, interpreted: FACS-sorted CD8+CD4-CCR7+CD45RA+ naive T cells. The receptors were gathered from a human donor in good health. Some libraries in this study had Jurkat cell RNA spiked in.

Of note for this clonotype: A clone one base away is much larger, so this may be a read error. The chain links TRBV7-9 to TRBJ2-1, with D perhaps given as TRBD1 or TRBD2 (6 bases each). Per the germline V gene, CDR1 is SEHNR and CDR2 is FQNEAQ (reference sequence). CDR3 length: 15 amino acids. The DNA for the CDR3 is TGTGCCAGCAGCTTAGCACGGGGGCCCTACAATGCGCAGTTCTTC. Its protein product is CASSLARGPYNAQFF.

This clonotype came up many times. V and J are TRBV29-1 and TRBJ1-2, with 7 positions matching TRBD1. The CDR3 has 13 amino acids. V shed 7 bases, J shed 3 bases, and the junction held 8 bases outside the gene matches. Germline assignment: CDR1 SQVTM and CDR2 ANQGSEA. The CDR3 here is CSGTTGKDYGYTF. DNA for the CDR3: TGCAGCGGTACGACAGGGAAGGACTATGGCTACACCTTC.

J is TRBJ2-7 and V is TRBV10-3; D might be TRBD1 (6 bases). Germline V lookup: CDR1 ENHRY, CDR2 SYGVKD. The CDR3 is 16 residues long. The V gene lost 3 bases and the J gene lost 0 bases, with 15 bases spanning the gap. In DNA form, the CDR3 reads TGTGCCATCAGTGATGAGGACAGATTCTTCTCCTACGAGCAGTACTTC. Translation: CAISDEDRFFSYEQYF.

The V gene is TRBV10-3, the J gene TRBJ2-3, with TRBD2 identical over 7 bases. CDR1 ENHRY and CDR2 SYGVKD come from the germline V gene. The CDR3 runs 15 residues. V lost 4 bases to trimming and J lost 2 bases; unmatched junction nucleotides: 6. The CDR3, as DNA: TGTGCCATCAGTGTGGGGACTACTATCACAGATACGCAGTATTTT. Its translation is CAISVGTTITDTQYF.

This chain uses TRBV7-2 with TRBJ1-2, with D hard to call. Germline V gene lookup returns CDR1 SGHTA and CDR2 FQGNSA. V shed 1 base and J shed 4 bases, with 10 bases lying between them. The CDR3 spans 14 residues. CDR3 region: CASSLEADPYGYTF. The CDR3, as DNA: TGTGCCAGCAGCTTAGAGGCGGACCCCTATGGCTACACCTTC.

The CDR3 region has the DNA TGTGCCACCAGTGACCCCGATGGAGGGGAGACCCAGTACTTC. The encoded protein is CATSDPDGGETQYF. The chain recombines TRBV24-1 with TRBJ2-5, with TRBD2 as a possible D gene (6 bases). The CDR3 contains 14 residues. The V gene's germline CDR1 is KGHDR and CDR2 SFDVKD. The V end lost 4 bases, the J end lost 5 bases, and 13 bases lay between the germline ends.

As for this clonotype: One end of the junction varies from germline; a read error may be responsible. The chain has TRBV11-2 and TRBJ1-5; TRBD1 matches at 7 bases. Germline CDR1 is SGHAT and CDR2 is FQNNGV. The CDR3 consists of 15 residues. CDR3 sequence: CASSPGTASNQPPHF. DNA of the CDR3: TGTGCCAGCAGCCCGGGGACAGCAAGCAATCAGCCCCCGCATTTT.

This clonotype has ten or more counts. The J gene is TRBJ1-1, the V gene TRBV2, with unresolved D. The V end was cut by 8 bases, the J end by 1 base, with 5 bases between. The length of the CDR3 is 11 residues. The germline CDR1 and CDR2 sequences are SNHLY and FYNNEI. The CDR3 reads CASVSNTEAFF. The CDR3 region has the DNA TGTGCCAGCGTTTCGAACACTGAAGCTTTCTTT.

Notes on this clonotype: One end of the junction does not line up with germline, which may come from a read error. The V and J genes are TRBV19 and TRBJ2-1, with D tentatively TRBD1 or TRBD2 (5 bases each). Germline CDR1 is LNHDA and CDR2 is SQIVND (reference sequence). This CDR3 region has 14 residues. The chain's CDR3 is CTSTPPEGLDEQFF. CDR3 DNA sequence: TGTACCAGTACCCCCCCTGAGGGGTTGGATGAGCAGTTCTTC.

V gene TRBV7-6 combines with J gene TRBJ2-2; D is unresolved. The CDR3 spans 15 residues. CDR1 is SGHVS and CDR2 is FNYEAQ in the germline V gene. V lost 2 bases and J 0 bases, leaving 7 bases between the germline ends. CDR3 loop: CASSLRSSNTGELFF. The CDR3 DNA is TGTGCCAGCAGCTTACGCAGTTCGAACACCGGGGAGCTGTTTTTT.

This clonotype came up many times. CDR3 protein: CASSLLGPTDTQYF. In nucleotides, the CDR3 is TGTGCCAGCAGTTTACTTGGTCCGACAGATACGCAGTATTTT. The chain combines TRBV28 with TRBJ2-3; no clear D. Germline lookup yields CDR1 MDHEN and CDR2 SYDVKM. The CDR3 has 14 residues. V lost 2 bases, J lost 3 bases, and 9 bases lay in between.

The chain joins TRBV28 to TRBJ2-7; 11 bases line up with TRBD2. CDR1 is MDHEN and CDR2 is SYDVKM in the germline V gene. The CDR3 loop spans 16 amino acids. Trimming removed 4 bases from V and 2 bases from J; junction bases left unmatched: 7. CDR3 in DNA: TGTGCCAGCAGTTCTCGCCTTAGCGGGAGGGCCTACGAGCAGTACTTC. Protein product: CASSSRLSGRAYEQYF.

V and J are TRBV27 and TRBJ2-2; a weak D match, TRBD1 (6 bases). This CDR3 region has 17 residues. Germline lookup yields CDR1 MNHEY and CDR2 SMNVEV (reference sequence). V lost 6 bases, J lost 4 bases, and 21 bases lay in between. CDR3 DNA sequence: TGTGCCAGCAGCGCCGTCAGTGTCAGGGGTACCACCGGGGAGCTGTTTTTT. This gives the protein CASSAVSVRGTTGELFF.

This clonotype was counted at least ten times. The chain links TRBV14 to TRBJ2-3; possible D gene TRBD2, 5 bases. This CDR3 is built from 17 residues. The germline V and J ends were trimmed by 0 bases and 0 bases, with 13 bases remaining between them. Germline CDR1 is SGHDN and CDR2 is FVKESK. For the CDR3, the DNA is TGTGCCAGCAGCCAAGATATTGGACCGGGGAGCACAGATACGCAGTATTTT. Translation: CASSQDIGPGSTDTQYF.

The chain has TRBV19 and TRBJ1-1; D remains ambiguous. The V end lost 7 bases, the J end lost 4 bases, and 22 bases lay between the germline ends. Per the germline V gene, CDR1 is LNHDA and CDR2 is SQIVND (reference sequence). This CDR3 contains 16 residues. The CDR3 DNA sequence: TGTGCCAGTACCCCCTCCGGAGGCCGCGGTGGCACTGAAGCTTTCTTT. It codes for CASTPSGGRGGTEAFF.

This clonotype was found many times. The CDR3: CSAIQRVTDTQYF. Written as DNA, the CDR3 is TGCAGTGCTATACAGCGGGTCACAGATACGCAGTATTTT. The rearrangement joins TRBV20-1 to TRBJ2-3; perhaps TRBD2 as D (6 bases). Trimming left V 4 bases short and J 2 bases short, with 10 bases between. The CDR3 extends over 13 amino acids. Germline CDR1 and CDR2: DFQATT and SNEGSKA (reference sequence).

A remark on this clonotype: One junction end does not reproduce the germline sequence, and a read error may be involved. J is TRBJ2-7 and V is TRBV7-9, with 9 bases that match TRBD2. The CDR3 contains 15 residues. Germline V gene lookup returns CDR1 SEHNR and CDR2 FQNEAQ (reference sequence). The CDR3 nucleotides are TGTGGCAGCAGCCCCGGGACTAGCATAAACTACGAGCAGTACTTC. Protein product: CGSSPGTSINYEQYF.

A few counts support this clonotype. The rearrangement links TRBV20-1 to TRBJ2-3, with D possibly being TRBD1 (6 bases). CDR1 is DFQATT and CDR2 is SNEGSKA in the germline V gene (reference sequence). The CDR3 has 11 residues. The V and J ends lost 4 bases and 10 bases respectively, with 12 bases between them. The CDR3 bases are TGCAGTGCTAACACGGACAGCCCGCAGTATTTT. It is translated as CSANTDSPQYF.

The sample holds a few counts of this clonotype. The J gene is TRBJ2-5, the V gene TRBV6-5, with D tentatively TRBD1 (6 bases). CDR3 size: 15 residues. Germline V gives CDR1 MNHEY, CDR2 SVGAGI. V lost 5 bases, J lost 1 base, and 14 bases lay in between. The CDR3 loop reads CASSRRGSSQETQYF. The DNA for the CDR3 is TGTGCCAGCAGTCGCAGGGGCTCGAGCCAAGAGACCCAGTACTTC.

A note on this clonotype: Being one base from a much bigger clone, this may be a read error. This rearrangement joins TRBV13 to TRBJ1-5; 10 bases fit TRBD1. From germline, CDR1 is PRHDT and CDR2 FYEKMQ (reference sequence). The CDR3 is made up of 14 amino acids. The CDR3 here is CASSLTGGNQPRHF. Written as DNA, the CDR3 is TGTGCCAGCAGCTTGACAGGGGGCAATCAGCCCCGGCATTTT. Based on the CDR3 plus reference TRBV13 and TRBJ1-5, the full variable domain is AAGVIQSPRHLIKEKRETATLKCYPIPRHDTVYWYQQGPGQDPQFLISFYEKMQSDKGSIPDRFSAQQFSDYHSELNMSSLELGDSALYFCASSLTGGNQPRHFGDGTRLSIL.

Ten or more counts support this clonotype. The genes are TRBV24-1 and TRBJ2-1; possibly TRBD2 for D (6 bases). CDR1 is KGHDR and CDR2 is SFDVKD in the germline V gene. This CDR3 region has 12 residues. Trimming took 7 bases from V and 9 from J, leaving 12 bases between them. CDR3 residues: CATRGTGGEQFF. CDR3 nucleotides: TGTGCCACCAGAGGCACCGGGGGTGAGCAGTTCTTC.

This clonotype has more than one count but fewer than ten. This sequence joins TRBV7-9 and TRBJ2-7; possible D gene TRBD2, 6 bases. In germline, CDR1 is SEHNR, CDR2 FQNEAQ (reference sequence). The CDR3 is 15 residues long. V gave up 1 base and J gave up 0 bases, with 10 bases separating them. CDR3 loop: CASSLGRAPSYEQYF. CDR3 coding DNA: TGTGCCAGCAGCTTAGGGAGGGCCCCCTCCTACGAGCAGTACTTC.

There are a few counts of this clonotype. The CDR3 DNA sequence: TGTGCCAGCAGCGCCGAGGGGCAGATCCAAGAGACCCAGTACTTC. It translates to CASSAEGQIQETQYF. V is TRBV9 and J is TRBJ2-5, with D perhaps TRBD1 or TRBD2 (5 bases each). V was pared by 3 bases and J by 1 base, with 13 bases between. Germline CDR1 reads SGDLS; CDR2 reads YYNGEE. The CDR3 totals 15 residues.

The V call is TRBV11-2, the J call TRBJ2-5; no definite D call. The germline gives CDR1 SGHAT, CDR2 FQNNGV. The CDR3 loop spans 14 amino acids. Deletions cut 1 base from V and 0 bases from J, with 6 bases between. The CDR3 coding sequence is TGTGCCAGCAGCTTAGGGTACTACCAAGAGACCCAGTACTTC. Translating gives CASSLGYYQETQYF.

As concerns this clonotype: A much larger clone is a single base away; this may be a read error. The genes are TRBV29-1 and TRBJ2-3, with 12 bases fitting TRBD2. The germline V gene encodes CDR1 SQVTM and CDR2 ANQGSEA. CDR3 size: 16 residues. V shed 7 bases, J shed 7 bases, and the junction held 15 bases outside the gene matches. The CDR3 loop is CSGWTSGIGTSNTQYF. DNA for the CDR3: TGCAGCGGGTGGACTAGCGGGATAGGCACGTCAAATACGCAGTATTTT.

The chain uses TRBV27 and TRBJ2-3; D is possibly TRBD1 (5 bases). Germline CDR1 reads MNHEY; CDR2 reads SMNVEV (reference sequence). Trimming left V 4 bases short and J 1 base short, with 9 bases between. There are 14 residues in the CDR3. The DNA for the CDR3 is TGTGCCAGCAGTTGGGGCAGGGGCACAGATACGCAGTATTTT. Its translation: CASSWGRGTDTQYF.

This chain links TRBV6-6 with TRBJ2-3, with 9 bases identical to TRBD2. The CDR3 consists of 15 residues. In germline, CDR1 is MNHNY, CDR2 SVGAGI (reference sequence). The V gene end was trimmed by 7 bases and the J gene end by 3 bases; junction bases not matched to a gene: 8. CDR3 sequence reads: CASKPAGGYTDTQYF. The CDR3 bases are TGTGCCAGCAAGCCAGCGGGGGGTTATACAGATACGCAGTATTTT.

In this sample, this clonotype turned up a few times. J is TRBJ2-7 and V is TRBV13, with TRBD1 matching 9 bases. CDR3 length: 14 amino acids. With V trimmed by 3 bases and J by 5 bases, 5 bases remained unmatched. CDR1 and CDR2 (germline): PRHDT, FYEKMQ (reference sequence). The DNA of the CDR3 is TGTGCCAGCAGCTTCAGGACAGGGGTGGACGAGCAGTACTTC. Translation gives CASSFRTGVDEQYF. The full variable domain, in which reference TRBV13 and TRBJ2-7 provide the parts outside the CDR3, is AAGVIQSPRHLIKEKRETATLKCYPIPRHDTVYWYQQGPGQDPQFLISFYEKMQSDKGSIPDRFSAQQFSDYHSELNMSSLELGDSALYFCASSFRTGVDEQYFGPGTRLTVT.

The chain is built from TRBV10-3 and TRBJ2-1; 12 bases are a match to TRBD2. With 11 bases clipped from V and 0 bases from J, the junction kept 14 bases outside the gene matches. The CDR3 runs 18 residues. CDR1 is ENHRY and CDR2 is SYGVKD in the germline V gene. For the CDR3, the DNA is TGTGCCTCCCTAGGGACTAGCGGGTTGAACAGCTCCTACAATGAGCAGTTCTTC. Protein: CASLGTSGLNSSYNEQFF.